The clone carrying this T cell receptor (beta chain) was detected only a few times. Next came a second PCR, run for about 6 to 11 cycles, which used a sample-barcoded 5' primer along with a J-beta primer mix. TCRdb reprocessed the 5' RACE reads via MiXCR and lists one record per CDR3 protein. The table has around 990,000 distinct CDR3 sequences, under 30% seen once. The data were obtained in a study of blood T cells in healthy people across ages. Germline V lookup: CDR1 DFQATT, CDR2 SNEGSKA (reference sequence). The V gene lost 2 bases and the J gene lost 4 bases, with 17 bases spanning the gap. The CDR3 runs 15 residues. This sample also belongs to another study, concerning T cells of mothers and their children. That source adds: The donor cohort consisted of three healthy Caucasian mothers and their six children.

The sequenced material came from blood. The clonotype was recovered from a girl aged 2 to 9 in good health. The V call is TRBV20-1, the J call TRBJ2-5; D call uncertain. The CDR3 DNA reads TGCAGTGCTAGAACTCCGGGCCCCGGGCGAGAGACCCAGTACTTC. Translated, it gives CSARTPGPGRETQYF.